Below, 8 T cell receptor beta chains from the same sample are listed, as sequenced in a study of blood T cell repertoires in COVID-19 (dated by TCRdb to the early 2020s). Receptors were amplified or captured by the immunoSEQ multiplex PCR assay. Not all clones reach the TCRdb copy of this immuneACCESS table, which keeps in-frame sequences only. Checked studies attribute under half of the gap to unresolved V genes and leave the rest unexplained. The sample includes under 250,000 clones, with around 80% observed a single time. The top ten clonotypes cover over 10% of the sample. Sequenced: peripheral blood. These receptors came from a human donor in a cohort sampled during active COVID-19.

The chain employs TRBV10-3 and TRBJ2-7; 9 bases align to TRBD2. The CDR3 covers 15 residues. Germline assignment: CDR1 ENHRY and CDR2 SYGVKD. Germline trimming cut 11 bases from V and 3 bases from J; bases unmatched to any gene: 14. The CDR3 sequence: CASLPSGVGVYEQYF. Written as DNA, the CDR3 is TGTGCCTCCCTCCCTAGCGGGGTAGGGGTCTACGAGCAGTACTTC.

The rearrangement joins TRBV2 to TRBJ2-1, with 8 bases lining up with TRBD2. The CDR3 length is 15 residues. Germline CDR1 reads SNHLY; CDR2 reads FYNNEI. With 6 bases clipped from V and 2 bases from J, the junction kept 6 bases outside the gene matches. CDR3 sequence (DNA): TGTGCCAGCAGACAACTAGCGGAGACCTACAATGAGCAGTTCTTC. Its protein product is CASRQLAETYNEQFF. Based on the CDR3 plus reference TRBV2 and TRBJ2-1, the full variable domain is EPEVTQTPSHQVTQMGQEVILRCVPISNHLYFYWYRQILGQKVEFLVSFYNNEISEKSEIFDDQFSVERPDGSNFTLKIRSTKLEDSAMYFCASRQLAETYNEQFFGPGTRLTVL.

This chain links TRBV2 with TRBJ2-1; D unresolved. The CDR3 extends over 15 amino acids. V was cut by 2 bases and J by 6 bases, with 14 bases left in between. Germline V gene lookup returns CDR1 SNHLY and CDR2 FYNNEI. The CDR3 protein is CASSECRFLCNEQFF. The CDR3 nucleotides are TGTGCCAGCAGTGAATGTCGTTTTTTGTGCAATGAGCAGTTCTTC.

The CDR3 loop reads CASSIQLRGGYTF. In nucleotides, the CDR3 is TGTGCCAGCAGCATCCAGCTACGGGGTGGCTACACCTTC. The genes are TRBV5-6 and TRBJ1-2; D is undetermined. The CDR3 is 13 amino acids. Deletions cut 4 bases from V and 7 bases from J, with 14 bases between. Germline CDR1 reads SGHDT; CDR2 reads YYEEEE.

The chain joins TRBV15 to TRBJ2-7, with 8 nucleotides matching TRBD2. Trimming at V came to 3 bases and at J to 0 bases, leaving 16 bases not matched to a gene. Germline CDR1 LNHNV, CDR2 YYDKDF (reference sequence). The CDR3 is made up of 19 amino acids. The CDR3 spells CATSRDRRLAGITSYEQYF. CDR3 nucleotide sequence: TGTGCCACCAGCAGGGACCGAAGATTAGCGGGAATAACCTCCTACGAGCAGTACTTC.

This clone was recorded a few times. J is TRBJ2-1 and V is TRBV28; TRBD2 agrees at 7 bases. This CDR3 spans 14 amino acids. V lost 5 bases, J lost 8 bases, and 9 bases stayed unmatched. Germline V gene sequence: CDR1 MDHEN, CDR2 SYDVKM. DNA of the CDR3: TGTGCCAGCAGTCCCGGCGGGGGAGGGGATGAGCAGTTCTTC. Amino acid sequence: CASSPGGGGDEQFF.

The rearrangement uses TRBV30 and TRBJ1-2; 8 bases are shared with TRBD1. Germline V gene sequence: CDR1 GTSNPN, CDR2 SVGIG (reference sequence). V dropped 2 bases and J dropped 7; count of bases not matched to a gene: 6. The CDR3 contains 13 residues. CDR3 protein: CAWSRQGASGYTF. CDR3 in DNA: TGTGCCTGGAGTCGGCAGGGGGCGTCTGGCTACACCTTC.

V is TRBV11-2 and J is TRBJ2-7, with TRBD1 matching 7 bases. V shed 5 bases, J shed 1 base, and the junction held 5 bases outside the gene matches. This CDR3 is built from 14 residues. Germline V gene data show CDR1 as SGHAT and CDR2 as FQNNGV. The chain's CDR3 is CASSPGQRSYEQYF. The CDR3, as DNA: TGTGCCAGCAGCCCGGGACAGCGATCCTACGAGCAGTACTTC.